These 17 T cell receptor beta chains came from one sample sequenced in a study of cytomegalovirus exposure and HLA in healthy donors. Profiled with immunoSEQ multiplex PCR; TCRdb holds only in-frame clones, not every one. The sample shows some 170,000 clones, 84% of them seen only once. Sequencing was carried out using PBMCs. The receptor source for this set is a man younger than 40 in good health and CMV-seropositive.

This clone was seen once. This chain links TRBV4-3 with TRBJ2-1; 13 nucleotides line up with TRBD2. The CDR3 runs 16 residues. Germline V gives CDR1 LGHNA, CDR2 YSLEER. V shed 6 bases and J 4 bases; nucleotides not matched to a gene: 6. The CDR3 DNA follows: TGCGCCAGCAGACCCAGGACTAGCGGGGGATACAATGAGCAGTTCTTC. Residues: CASRPRTSGGYNEQFF.

The rearrangement links TRBV7-8 to TRBJ1-1; D gene uncertain. CDR3 length: 17 residues. The V gene lost 3 bases and the J gene lost 3 bases, with 20 bases spanning the gap. Germline CDR1 SGHVS, CDR2 FQNEAQ. Written as DNA, the CDR3 is TGTGCCAGCAGCTTGGGAGACACACCCCTTTCTCACACTGAAGCTTTCTTT. Translated, it gives CASSLGDTPLSHTEAFF.

V gene TRBV19 combines with J gene TRBJ2-5, with D hard to call. V lost 5 bases to trimming and J lost 3 bases, with 16 bases between them. The CDR3 runs 15 residues. Germline-derived CDR1 and CDR2 are LNHDA and SQIVND (reference sequence). The CDR3 region has the DNA TGTGCCAGTAGTGCAGCCGAGACTCCCAAAGAGACCCAGTACTTC. This gives the protein CASSAAETPKETQYF.

This chain uses TRBV11-2 with TRBJ1-2; D remains ambiguous. V was trimmed by 4 bases and J by 1 base, leaving 7 bases between them. From germline, CDR1 is SGHAT and CDR2 FQNNGV. The CDR3 length is 13 residues. For the CDR3, the DNA is TGTGCCAGCAGCTCCGCCGGTAACTATGGCTACACCTTC. Translating gives CASSSAGNYGYTF.

The chain has TRBV7-6 and TRBJ2-7; a possible D gene is TRBD1 (6 bases). Germline CDR1 reads SGHVS; CDR2 reads FNYEAQ. This CDR3 is built from 16 residues. With 0 bases removed from V and 0 bases from J, the gap between germline ends came to 12 bases. CDR3 coding DNA: TGTGCCAGCAGCTTAGCTGGGCAGGGGAACTCCTACGAGCAGTACTTC. It specifies CASSLAGQGNSYEQYF.

The chain links TRBV5-1 to TRBJ1-1; the D gene is possibly TRBD1 (6 bases). This CDR3 is 16 amino acids long. V lost 3 bases, J lost 2 bases, and 17 bases lay in between. Germline CDR1 SGHRS, CDR2 YFSETQ. CDR3 residues: CASSSDPTGLNTEAFF. CDR3 bases: TGCGCCAGCAGCTCAGACCCGACAGGCCTTAACACTGAAGCTTTCTTT.

CDR3 in DNA: TGTGCCAGCAGCTTAGCCCCCGGGGGATTCTTGAGTGGCTACACCTTC. Its translation: CASSLAPGGFLSGYTF. The J gene is TRBJ1-2, the V gene TRBV7-9, with D possibly matching TRBD1 (5 bases). The CDR3 is 16 residues long. Trimming took 0 bases from V and 7 from J, leaving 18 bases between them. The germline gives CDR1 SEHNR, CDR2 FQNEAQ (reference sequence).

Here the CDR3 DNA reads TGTGCCAGCGGGCGCAGGGGTGGGCAAGAGACCCAGTACTTC. It is translated as CASGRRGGQETQYF. The V call is TRBV11-2, the J call TRBJ2-5; perhaps TRBD1 as D (6 bases). The CDR3 consists of 14 residues. Germline CDR1 is SGHAT and CDR2 is FQNNGV. Trimming took 8 bases from V and 2 from J, leaving 15 bases between them.

The sample holds a few counts of this clone. V usage is TRBV2 and J usage is TRBJ2-1, with no clear D. V lost 5 bases and J lost 6, with 8 bases in between. The CDR3 length is 12 residues. Germline V gene lookup returns CDR1 SNHLY and CDR2 FYNNEI. This CDR3 reads CASSYSPNEQFF. The CDR3 DNA is TGTGCCAGCAGTTACAGCCCCAATGAGCAGTTCTTC.

Only one count was recorded for this clone. The rearrangement joins TRBV27 to TRBJ2-3; 7 bases are shared with TRBD1. This CDR3 comprises 14 residues. Germline CDR1 MNHEY, CDR2 SMNVEV (reference sequence). V lost 1 base, J lost 6 bases, and 4 bases stayed unmatched. As DNA, the CDR3 is TGTGCCAGCAGTTTATGGCAGGGGGTGGATACGCAGTATTTT. Translation: CASSLWQGVDTQYF.

The chain couples TRBV6-5 to TRBJ1-1, with TRBD1 as a possible D gene (6 bases). Germline CDR1 is MNHEY and CDR2 is SVGAGI. V lost 2 bases, J lost 0 bases, and 13 bases lay in between. The CDR3 is made up of 16 amino acids. CDR3 amino acids: CASSYDMDRLNTEAFF. Written as DNA, the CDR3 is TGTGCCAGCAGTTACGATATGGACAGATTGAACACTGAAGCTTTCTTT.

J is TRBJ1-6 and V is TRBV11-3; D gene uncertain. This CDR3 contains 13 residues. V lost 5 bases and J lost 9, with 11 bases in between. Germline assignment: CDR1 SGHNT and CDR2 YENEEA. CDR3 in amino acids: CASSREPSSPLHF. The CDR3 DNA is TGTGCCAGCAGCCGAGAGCCAAGTTCACCCCTCCACTTT.

The J gene is TRBJ2-1, the V gene TRBV9; 9 bases match TRBD2. CDR1 SGDLS and CDR2 YYNGEE come from the germline V gene. Trimming removed 3 bases from V and 4 bases from J; junction bases left unmatched: 5. The CDR3 runs 15 residues. The CDR3: CASSEWTSDYNEQFF. DNA of the CDR3: TGTGCCAGCAGCGAGTGGACTAGCGATTACAATGAGCAGTTCTTC.

The chain recombines TRBV2 with TRBJ2-5; D might be TRBD1 (6 bases). The CDR3 covers 13 residues. Germline V lookup: CDR1 SNHLY, CDR2 FYNNEI. The V end was cut by 5 bases, the J end by 5 bases, with 12 bases between. This chain's CDR3 is CASSTTRGETQYF. For the CDR3, the DNA is TGTGCCAGCAGTACGACGAGGGGGGAGACCCAGTACTTC. Filled out from reference TRBV2 and TRBJ2-5, the complete variable domain reads EPEVTQTPSHQVTQMGQEVILRCVPISNHLYFYWYRQILGQKVEFLVSFYNNEISEKSEIFDDQFSVERPDGSNFTLKIRSTKLEDSAMYFCASSTTRGETQYFGPGTRLLVL.

The table lists this clone with many counts. The chain uses TRBV5-4 and TRBJ2-3; 8 bases line up with TRBD2. The V segment lost 4 bases and the J segment 4 bases; nucleotides outside the gene matches: 17. The CDR3 totals 18 residues. CDR1 and CDR2 (germline): SGHNT, YYREEE (reference sequence). CDR3 sequence (DNA): TGTGCCAGCAGCCCTGGGATACCGGGGGGGCGCGGGGCAGATACGCAGTATTTT. Protein: CASSPGIPGGRGADTQYF.

On this clone itself: This specimen includes other DNA sequences encoding the same CDR3. V is TRBV5-6 and J is TRBJ2-1; 7 bases fit TRBD2. In germline, CDR1 is SGHDT, CDR2 YYEEEE. The CDR3 runs 15 residues. Unmatched junction bases numbered 2, after V lost 2 bases and J lost 0 bases. The CDR3 protein is CASSLGGSSYNEQFF. The CDR3 region has the DNA TGTGCCAGCAGCTTAGGCGGGAGCTCCTACAATGAGCAGTTCTTC.

The rearrangement uses TRBV28 and TRBJ1-1, with 10 nucleotides matching TRBD1. The CDR3 covers 19 residues. The V segment lost 3 bases and the J segment 4 bases; nucleotides outside the gene matches: 17. Germline V gene sequence: CDR1 MDHEN, CDR2 SYDVKM. DNA for the CDR3: TGTGCCAGCAGTTTTCGCGGAGGGGACAGGGGTCTCGGAGGCACTGAAGCTTTCTTT. Protein: CASSFRGGDRGLGGTEAFF.